Listed below are T cell receptor beta chains from one sample, sequenced in a study of blood T cells in healthy people across ages. TCRdb independently ran MiXCR on the 5' RACE reads; one entry per CDR3 protein. The sample records some 1.7 million distinct CDR3 sequences, over 25% being singletons. Specimen: blood. These receptors were taken from a woman in her 30s in good health. CDR3s include the opening cysteine and the closing phenylalanine or tryptophan. D genes are given only for firm matches. Not all rows give a size; the values are once, few, many and, for expanded clones, a class.

TRBV4-2	many	16	NA	TRBJ1-5	CASSQDLTGRGQPQHF	TGTGCCAGCAGCCAAGATTTAACAGGTAGAGGTCAGCCCCAGCATTTT
TRBV6-2/TRBV6-3	NA	13	NA	TRBJ2-2	CASINLNTGELFF	TGTGCCAGCATTAATCTGAACACCGGGGAGCTGTTTTTT
TRBV20-1	NA	15	NA	TRBJ2-1	CSASASSDYYNEQFF	TGCAGTGCTAGTGCCTCTAGCGACTACTACAATGAGCAGTTCTTC
TRBV2	few	15	NA	TRBJ2-5	CASSELTPNQETQYF	TGTGCCAGCAGTGAATTAACGCCTAATCAAGAGACCCAGTACTTC
TRBV20-1	NA	13	NA	TRBJ1-1	CSAPGRRNTEAFF	TGCAGTGCACCTGGGAGGAGGAACACTGAAGCTTTCTTT
TRBV5-1	NA	14	NA	TRBJ2-3	CASGPQGRTDTQYF	TGCGCCAGCGGACCACAGGGGAGGACAGATACGCAGTATTTT
TRBV10-2	many	12	NA	TRBJ2-7	CASRENSYEQYF	TGCGCCAGCAGGGAGAATTCCTACGAGCAGTACTTC
TRBV10-3	NA	13	NA	TRBJ1-1	CAISDIKDTEAFF	TGTGCCATCAGCGATATCAAGGACACTGAAGCTTTCTTT
TRBV10-1	few	18	TRBD2	TRBJ2-7	CASRPERRRESSYNEQYF	TGCGCCAGCCGACCAGAGCGGAGGCGGGAGAGCTCCTACAATGAGCAGTACTTC
TRBV15	NA	14	NA	TRBJ2-5	CATSRRAGTETQYF	TGTGCCACCAGCAGGAGAGCAGGGACAGAGACCCAGTACTTC
TRBV7-8	NA	18	TRBD1	TRBJ2-1	CASSWGQGRHTVYNGQFF	TGTGCCAGCAGCTGGGGACAGGGTCGGCATACCGTCTACAATGGGCAGTTCTTC
TRBV24-1	many	12	NA	TRBJ2-7	CATGGDSYEQYF	TGTGCCACCGGCGGGGACTCCTACGAGCAGTACTTC
TRBV7-2	few	15	NA	TRBJ1-1	CASSLDLATNTEAFF	TGTGCCAGCAGCTTAGATTTAGCCACCAACACTGAAGCTTTCTTT
TRBV5-1	few	14	NA	TRBJ1-6	CASSNWTSHSPLHF	TGCGCCAGCAGCAATTGGACGAGCCATTCACCCCTCCACTTT
TRBV4-2	few	13	NA	TRBJ2-1	CASSQGGGFEQFF	TGTGCCAGCAGCCAAGGAGGGGGTTTTGAGCAGTTCTTC
TRBV29-1	few	15	TRBD1	TRBJ1-4	CSVGGSLTRGLQLFF	TGCAGCGTCGGGGGTTCGTTGACCAGGGGGCTCCAACTGTTTTTT
TRBV7-2	NA	15	TRBD2	TRBJ2-1	CASSPQRGVYNEQFF	TGTGCCAGCAGCCCCCAGCGGGGGGTCTACAATGAGCAGTTCTTC
TRBV20-1	NA	10	NA	TRBJ1-1	CSEGFGEAFF	TGCAGTGAAGGGTTTGGTGAAGCTTTCTTT
TRBV28	few	16	NA	TRBJ2-5	CATRSWTGGQEETQYF	TGTGCCACCCGTTCCTGGACCGGGGGGCAGGAAGAGACCCAGTACTTC
TRBV7-9	NA	13	NA	TRBJ2-3	CAAEQGSTDTQYF	TGTGCCGCGGAGCAGGGGAGCACAGATACGCAGTATTTT
TRBV19	NA	11	NA	TRBJ1-5	CASTGPLAQHF	TGTGCCAGTACCGGGCCTTTGGCCCAGCATTTT
TRBV20-1	few	14	TRBD2	TRBJ2-3	CSALASGGPNTQYF	TGCAGTGCTCTCGCCAGCGGGGGCCCGAATACGCAGTATTTT
TRBV4-1	NA	14	NA	TRBJ2-7	CASSQAGSGYEQYF	TGCGCCAGCAGCCAAGCGGGGTCTGGCTACGAGCAGTACTTC
TRBV5-1	few	16	TRBD2	TRBJ2-1	CASSFLWEGSYNEQFF	TGCGCCAGCAGCTTCCTTTGGGAGGGATCCTACAATGAGCAGTTCTTC
TRBV18	NA	14	TRBD2	TRBJ2-1	CASSPAGGPYEQFF	TGTGCCAGCTCACCAGCGGGAGGGCCCTATGAGCAGTTCTTC
TRBV15	few	14	NA	TRBJ2-7	CATRRDTVSYEQYF	TGTGCCACTAGACGGGACACAGTCTCGTACGAGCAGTACTTC
TRBV9	few	18	NA	TRBJ2-4	CASSVESTAPYSKNIQYF	TGTGCCAGCAGCGTAGAATCAACGGCCCCTTATTCCAAAAACATTCAGTACTTC
TRBV5-4	few	15	TRBD2	TRBJ2-1	CASSPTAGVYNEQFF	TGTGCCAGCAGTCCTACAGCGGGGGTGTACAATGAGCAGTTCTTC
TRBV5-1	many	17	TRBD1	TRBJ2-6	CASSLGGTASGANVLTF	TGCGCCAGCAGCTTGGGGGGGACAGCCTCTGGGGCCAACGTCCTGACTTTC
TRBV25-1	few	14	NA	TRBJ2-7	CASSEFRGGYEQYF	TGTGCCAGCAGTGAATTTCGGGGAGGCTACGAGCAGTACTTC
TRBV20-1	NA	15	NA	TRBJ2-5	CSARGGSYFRETQYF	TGCAGTGCTAGAGGCGGATCATATTTTAGGGAGACCCAGTACTTC
TRBV5-5	NA	14	NA	TRBJ2-5	CASSVSRTEETQYF	TGTGCCAGCAGTGTTTCTAGAACCGAAGAGACCCAGTACTTC
TRBV9	few	16	TRBD2	TRBJ2-7	CASSVGPSGGTYEQYF	TGTGCCAGCAGCGTGGGACCTAGCGGGGGGACCTACGAGCAGTACTTC
TRBV4-1	few	16	NA	TRBJ2-3	CASSHGPLGSPDTQYF	TGCGCCAGCAGCCACGGGCCCCTAGGGAGCCCAGATACGCAGTATTTT
TRBV15	few	17	TRBD2	TRBJ2-1	CATSGTLAGGVDNEQFF	TGTGCCACCAGCGGAACCCTAGCGGGGGGGGTCGACAATGAGCAGTTCTTC
TRBV12-3/TRBV12-4	NA	14	TRBD2	TRBJ2-3	CASRWEGITDTQYF	TGTGCCAGCAGGTGGGAGGGGATCACAGATACGCAGTATTTT
TRBV12-3/TRBV12-4	few	14	NA	TRBJ2-5	CASSRALGKETQYF	TGTGCCAGCAGTAGGGCCCTAGGTAAAGAGACCCAGTACTTC
TRBV5-1	few	17	NA	TRBJ2-2	CASSLVRPSDGTGELFF	TGCGCCAGCAGCTTGGTGAGACCGAGTGATGGAACCGGGGAGCTGTTTTTT
TRBV15	NA	14	NA	TRBJ1-5	CATSRGYGNQPQHF	TGTGCCACCAGCAGAGGGTACGGTAATCAGCCCCAGCATTTT
TRBV20-1	many	11	NA	TRBJ2-7	CSARETYEQYF	TGCAGTGCTAGAGAAACCTACGAGCAGTACTTC
TRBV6-6	few	15	NA	TRBJ2-1	CASTPPGGEYNEQFF	TGTGCCAGCACTCCTCCAGGGGGGGAGTACAATGAGCAGTTCTTC
TRBV20-1	NA	14	NA	TRBJ1-1	CSARRSGVGTEAFF	TGCAGTGCTAGAAGGTCAGGGGTTGGCACTGAAGCTTTCTTT
TRBV4-1	NA	14	TRBD1	TRBJ2-7	CASSRLGTGDEQYF	TGCGCCAGCAGTAGATTGGGGACAGGCGACGAGCAGTACTTC
TRBV2	NA	12	TRBD2	TRBJ2-5	CASSELGLAAYF	TGTGCCAGCAGTGAACTAGGACTAGCGGCGTACTTC
TRBV7-9	NA	14	NA	TRBJ2-3	CASSQGLRGNTQYF	TGTGCCAGCAGCCAGGGACTTCGGGGGAATACGCAGTATTTT
TRBV7-6	few	16	NA	TRBJ2-1	CASSLAITNPNNEQFF	TGTGCCAGCAGCTTAGCGATAACCAACCCGAACAATGAGCAGTTCTTC
TRBV29-1	few	13	NA	TRBJ2-3	CTIGVLGGDTQYF	TGCACCATTGGCGTTTTGGGGGGAGATACGCAGTATTTT
TRBV10-3	NA	17	NA	TRBJ2-2	CAISDEMIGASTGELFF	TGTGCCATCAGTGACGAAATGATAGGGGCATCCACCGGGGAGCTGTTTTTT
TRBV21-1	NA	16	NA	TRBJ2-1	CAIPRPRGGSLNEQFF	TGTGCCATCCCCCGCCCCCGGGGGGGCTCCCTGAATGAGCAGTTCTTC
TRBV9	few	15	NA	TRBJ1-3	CASSVDGSSGNTIYF	TGTGCCAGCAGCGTAGATGGGAGCTCTGGAAACACCATATATTTT
TRBV6-2/TRBV6-3	NA	15	TRBD2	TRBJ2-3	CASSGIAGVTDTQYF	TGTGCCAGCAGCGGGATAGCGGGAGTGACAGATACGCAGTATTTT
TRBV28	few	12	NA	TRBJ2-5	CACSTSRETQYF	TGTGCCTGCAGTACCAGCCGGGAGACCCAGTACTTC